This is a list of T cell receptor beta chains from one sample in a study of T cell responses to AZD1222 COVID-19 vaccine. Assay: immunoSEQ multiplex PCR; the TCRdb copy retains only in-frame clones and omits some. The data contain about 100,000 clones, approximately 89% of them seen just once; the ten biggest clones take up 4% to 5%. Sequencing used peripheral blood, obtained on day 0 of MenACWY control vaccination. Source of these receptors: an adult in good health. The CDR3 runs from the conserved cysteine through the conserved F or W. A D gene is named only where the DNA matches it firmly. Expanded clones get a size class; other rows say once, few or many, or leave the size out.

size	length	D	V	J	DNA	CDR3
.	14	.	TRBV4-1	TRBJ2-7	TGCGCCAGCAGCCGCGGACAGGGAGGGCACGAGCAGTACTTC	CASSRGQGGHEQYF
once	14	TRBD1	TRBV5-5	TRBJ1-1	TGTGCCAGCCAAGCTCAGGGGGTATGGACTGAAGCTTTCTTT	CASQAQGVWTEAFF
.	15	.	TRBV10-3	TRBJ1-2	TGTGCCATCAGTGACTCAAAAGGTATTGGCTATGGCTACACCTTC	CAISDSKGIGYGYTF
.	13	.	TRBV7-8	TRBJ1-2	TGTGCCAGCAGCTTAGCAGCGGGGGACGGCTACACCTTC	CASSLAAGDGYTF
.	15	.	TRBV3-1/TRBV3-2	TRBJ1-2	TGTGCCAGCAGCCAGCAGGACAGACTTTCTGGGGGCTACACCTTC	CASSQQDRLSGGYTF
.	13	.	TRBV2	TRBJ2-6	TGTGCCAGCAGTGACTCTGGGGCCAACGTCCTGACTTTC	CASSDSGANVLTF
.	16	TRBD1	TRBV5-4	TRBJ2-5	TGTGCCAGCAGCTTAGCGGGACAGGGGGCTTTGGAGACCCAGTACTTC	CASSLAGQGALETQYF
.	17	.	TRBV3-1/TRBV3-2	TRBJ1-5	TGTGCCAGCAGCCAGGGCCTGGAGGGGGTCGGCAATCAGCCCCAGCATTTT	CASSQGLEGVGNQPQHF
.	12	.	TRBV7-2	TRBJ1-2	TGTGCCAGCAGCTTAGCGCGAGATGGCTACACCTTC	CASSLARDGYTF
few	14	.	TRBV4-1	TRBJ1-1	TGCGCCAGCAGCATAACCGAACGCAACACTGAAGCTTTCTTT	CASSITERNTEAFF
once	15	.	TRBV5-4	TRBJ1-2	TGTGCCAGCAGCTTGGGGGACAAAGCTAGGGGTGGCTACACCTTC	CASSLGDKARGGYTF
.	15	TRBD1	TRBV19	TRBJ2-1	TGTGCCAGTAGCCGACAGGGAGAGGCCTACAATGAGCAGTTCTTC	CASSRQGEAYNEQFF
.	15	.	TRBV2	TRBJ2-3	TGTGCCCAAACCCGCGCAGGGTCCCGCACAGATACGCAGTATTTT	CAQTRAGSRTDTQYF
.	16	.	TRBV4-1	TRBJ1-1	TGCGCCAGCAGGGAAAGAATCGGCAGGCGGAACACTGAAGCTTTCTTT	CASRERIGRRNTEAFF
.	15	TRBD1	TRBV5-1	TRBJ2-3	TGCGCCAGCAGCCTGGACAGGGTTGGGACAGATACGCAGTATTTT	CASSLDRVGTDTQYF
.	17	.	TRBV5-1	TRBJ1-4	TGCGCCAGCAGCTTGGGGACGGGCAAAGCAACTAATGAAAAACTGTTTTTT	CASSLGTGKATNEKLFF
.	12	.	TRBV3-1/TRBV3-2	TRBJ1-1	TGTGCCAGCAGCCAAGGGGGGAGAGTAGCTTTCTTT	CASSQGGRVAFF
.	15	TRBD2	TRBV5-4	TRBJ2-3	TGTGCCACCCGACTAGCGGGAGGGCGCACAGATACGCAGTATTTT	CATRLAGGRTDTQYF
.	14	TRBD1	TRBV28	TRBJ1-5	TGTGCCAGCAGACCCCACAGGGGACATCAGCCCCAGCATTTT	CASRPHRGHQPQHF
once	14	TRBD1	TRBV19	TRBJ1-4	TGTGCCAGTAGTAATTCGGACAGGCTTGAAAAACTGTTTTTT	CASSNSDRLEKLFF